This note documents a single TCR beta chain sequence. Original data processing: Reference gene primer amplification gave estimated nucleated cell counts. The table came from immunoSEQ multiplex PCR; TCRdb's copy has only in-frame clones and leaves some out. V and J calls plus clone size are reproduced from that table; the DNA served to infer D and trimming. The sample shows about 130,000 clones, 84% of them seen only once. The data derive from a study of blood T cell repertoires in COVID-19. Across the whole study: The United States, Italy and Spain provided the acute and convalescent COVID-19 samples. From T cells, B-cell-depleted T cells, or PBMCs came the material, which was cDNA or gDNA.

Source material: peripheral blood. The TCR originated in a human donor in a cohort sampled during active COVID-19.

The DNA for the CDR3 is TGTGCCAGCAGCTTCACTAGCGGGAATCAAGAGACCCAGTACTTC. Its translation is CASSFTSGNQETQYF. This sequence joins TRBV7-3 and TRBJ2-5; 10 bases align to TRBD2. With V trimmed by 3 bases and J by 2 bases, 3 bases remained unmatched. This CDR3 comprises 15 residues. The V gene's germline CDR1 is SGHTA and CDR2 FQGTGA.